This T cell receptor (beta chain) is drawn from a study of blood T cell repertoires in COVID-19. Turning to the study itself: The analysed material was cDNA or gDNA that came from T cells, B-cell-depleted T cells, or PBMCs.

The germline CDR1 and CDR2 sequences are MNHEY and SVGAGI. The CDR3 contains 15 residues. The V and J ends lost 6 bases and 7 bases, in that order; junction bases with no gene match: 8. Original handling: The assay estimated nucleated cells by amplifying reference gene primers. Method: immunoSEQ multiplex PCR; TCRdb's copy keeps in-frame clones and lacks some. V and J calls and clone size follow that table, whereas D and trimming were derived from the DNA. There are under 200,000 clones in the sample; over 75% occur only once, and about 5.7% lies in the top ten. Clinical histories supplied by participants themselves formed the basis of cohort assignment.

The genes are TRBV6-5 and TRBJ2-1; the match to TRBD2 covers 11 bases. Source material: PBMCs or T cells enriched from blood (not recorded which). The clonotype was recovered from a middle-aged woman with acute COVID-19. The CDR3 loop reads CASSPATSGRNEQFF. The CDR3 bases are TGTGCCAGCAGCCCAGCCACTAGCGGGAGAAATGAGCAGTTCTTC.